The present T cell receptor beta chain was sequenced within a study of identical twins. It was template switching that added a universal primer site, and there were unique molecular identifiers on the cDNA. In TCRdb, the 5' RACE reads were re-called with MiXCR into one record per CDR3 protein. The sample lists around 570,000 distinct CDR3 sequences, more than 9% seen once, with 2.5% to 3.5% in the top ten. The CDR3 consists of 16 residues. V gave up 5 bases and J gave up 0 bases, with 13 bases separating them. Germline V gene lookup returns CDR1 SGHTA and CDR2 FQGNSA. In this sample, this clonotype turned up a few times. As yet, its antigen is unknown. Whole-study findings and limits: Insertions ran lower in abundant cord blood beta clonotypes, though not in memory repertoires.

The sample was also reused in another study, on yellow fever vaccine responses in identical twins. Per that study: Reportedly, twins showed a vaccine T cell response that looked partly convergent and partly personalized.

Sequenced input: PBMCs. The sequence was collected from a woman between 18 and 29 years old in good health. The V and J genes are TRBV7-2 and TRBJ2-2; tentatively, D is TRBD1 (6 bases). In DNA, the CDR3 is TGTGCCAGCAGCACCCGGACAGTTTCGAACACCGGGGAGCTGTTTTTT. This codes for CASSTRTVSNTGELFF.